These 23 T cell receptor beta chains share one sample of origin, sequenced in a study of spatial heterogeneity in lung cancer. TCRdb called the 5' RACE reads again in MiXCR, with one record for every CDR3 protein. The table lists about 46,000 distinct CDR3 sequences, 10% to 15% of them singletons, with about 30% in the top ten. Time point described: blood at routine non-recurrence follow-up after resection. The material was PBMCs, obtained at follow-up. The receptors derive from a male donor with early-stage non-small cell lung cancer.

V usage is TRBV20-1 and J usage is TRBJ2-7, with a possible D match to TRBD2 (5 bases). V was cut by 5 bases and J by 2 bases, with 13 bases left in between. CDR1 and CDR2 (germline): DFQATT, SNEGSKA (reference sequence). This CDR3 is 13 amino acids long. CDR3 residues: CSASHLRAYEQYF. The CDR3 DNA sequence: TGCAGTGCTTCTCATTTGAGGGCCTACGAGCAGTACTTC.

This chain uses TRBV20-1 with TRBJ2-7; D call uncertain. V lost 1 base and J 0 bases, leaving 13 bases between the germline ends. Germline CDR1 reads DFQATT; CDR2 reads SNEGSKA (reference sequence). This CDR3 region has 15 residues. CDR3 in amino acids: CSARGKAANSYEQYF. In DNA form, the CDR3 reads TGCAGTGCTAGAGGAAAGGCCGCTAACTCCTACGAGCAGTACTTC.

V usage is TRBV2 and J usage is TRBJ1-1, with D possibly TRBD1 on 5 matching bases. V shed 4 bases and J shed 0 bases, with 9 bases lying between them. Germline V gene sequence: CDR1 SNHLY, CDR2 FYNNEI. This CDR3 is 14 amino acids long. The CDR3 nucleotides are TGTGCCAGCAGTGGACAGAGGTTGAACACTGAAGCTTTCTTT. Amino acid sequence: CASSGQRLNTEAFF.

Concerning this clonotype: A much larger clone sits a single nucleotide away, making a read error possible. The rearrangement joins TRBV4-1 to TRBJ1-1; 9 nucleotides line up with TRBD1. V dropped 5 bases and J dropped 5; count of bases not matched to a gene: 9. The germline CDR1 and CDR2 sequences are MGHRA and YSYEKL. This CDR3 is built from 15 residues. CDR3 nucleotide sequence: TGCGCCAGCAGCAAAGGGGGACAGGGTGGGACTGAAGCTTTCTTT. Translated, it gives CASSKGGQGGTEAFF.

This clonotype was observed a handful of times. V gene TRBV2 combines with J gene TRBJ2-5; TRBD2 aligns across 13 bases. From germline, CDR1 is SNHLY and CDR2 FYNNEI. V was pared by 5 bases and J by 5 bases, with 5 bases of the junction left unmatched. The CDR3 covers 15 residues. The chain's CDR3 is CASSSTSGRRETQYF. The CDR3 DNA sequence: TGTGCCAGCAGTTCGACTAGCGGGAGGAGGGAGACCCAGTACTTC.

This clonotype was recorded at least ten times. J is TRBJ2-3 and V is TRBV7-2, with 7 bases aligning to TRBD1. V was clipped by 3 bases and J by 5 bases; unmatched bases: 8. Germline loops: CDR1 SGHTA, CDR2 FQGNSA. The CDR3 contains 15 residues. This CDR3 reads CASSFSQGVGDTQYF. DNA for the CDR3: TGTGCCAGCAGCTTCTCCCAGGGGGTGGGAGATACGCAGTATTTT.

The CDR3 nucleotides read TGTGCCTGGAGCGTTGCCTACGAGCAGTACTTC. Amino acids: CAWSVAYEQYF. The chain joins TRBV30 to TRBJ2-7; D is undetermined. Germline CDR1 is GTSNPN and CDR2 is SVGIG (reference sequence). The V end was cut by 3 bases, the J end by 2 bases, with 5 bases between. The CDR3 is 11 residues long. Filled out from reference TRBV30 and TRBJ2-7, the complete variable domain reads SQTIHQWPATLVQPVGSPLSLECTVEGTSNPNLYWYRQAAGRGLQLLFYSVGIGQISSEVPQNLSASRPQDRQFILSSKKLLLSDSGFYLCAWSVAYEQYFGPGTRLTVT.

There are many counts of this clonotype. The genes are TRBV30 and TRBJ2-7, with 8 bases aligning to TRBD1. J lost 8 bases, V lost 2 bases, and 11 bases had no gene match. Germline lookup yields CDR1 GTSNPN and CDR2 SVGIG (reference sequence). CDR3 length: 14 amino acids. The CDR3 nucleotides read TGTGCCTGGAGTCCGGGGACAGGACCATTCAAGCAGTACTTC. It codes for CAWSPGTGPFKQYF.

This clonotype was seen a few times. The rearrangement links TRBV7-2 to TRBJ2-1; 11 bases are a match to TRBD2. Germline CDR1 reads SGHTA; CDR2 reads FQGNSA. The CDR3 totals 19 residues. V dropped 0 bases and J dropped 0; count of bases not matched to a gene: 7. Written as DNA, the CDR3 is TGTGCCAGCAGCTTAGCGACACTAGCGGGGGCCTACTCCTACAATGAGCAGTTCTTC. It yields the protein CASSLATLAGAYSYNEQFF.

The rearrangement links TRBV6-1 to TRBJ2-2; the D gene is possibly TRBD2 (5 bases). The V gene lost 5 bases and the J gene lost 2 bases, with 18 bases spanning the gap. This CDR3 has 17 amino acids. CDR1 is MNHNS and CDR2 is SASEGT in the germline V gene. CDR3 in amino acids: CASSRTSLRLNTGELFF. The CDR3 DNA sequence: TGTGCCAGCAGTCGTACTAGTTTGCGGTTAAACACCGGGGAGCTGTTTTTT.

Ten or more counts support this clonotype. The chain carries TRBV10-3 and TRBJ2-1; no definite D call. The CDR3 has 17 amino acids. The germline V gene encodes CDR1 ENHRY and CDR2 SYGVKD. The V gene lost 0 bases and the J gene lost 3 bases, with 15 bases spanning the gap. The CDR3 is CAISESTGSAFYNEQFF. The CDR3 bases are TGTGCCATCAGTGAGTCGACTGGATCGGCCTTCTACAATGAGCAGTTCTTC.

In this sample, this clonotype turned up many times. The chain carries TRBV6-6 and TRBJ2-3; 8 bases line up with TRBD2. The junction had 7 bases not matched to a gene; V was cut back by 5 bases and J by 6 bases. The CDR3 extends over 14 amino acids. CDR1 MNHNY and CDR2 SVGAGI come from the germline V gene (reference sequence). CDR3 residues: CASSGRGGLDTQYF. The CDR3 DNA reads TGTGCCAGCAGTGGACGGGGGGGCTTGGATACGCAGTATTTT.

This clonotype was recorded at least ten times. The V call is TRBV29-1, the J call TRBJ1-2; no clear D gene. CDR1 and CDR2 (germline): SQVTM, ANQGSEA. The V end was cut by 4 bases, the J end by 6 bases, with 12 bases between. The CDR3 is 12 amino acids. For the CDR3, the DNA is TGCAGCGTTGTTAGGGAGTGGGATGGCTACACCTTC. Translation gives CSVVREWDGYTF.

In this sample, this clonotype turned up many times. The genes are TRBV11-3 and TRBJ2-2; unclear D gene. Germline V gene sequence: CDR1 SGHNT, CDR2 YENEEA. Between the trimmed V and J ends, which lost 6 bases and 0 bases, there was a span of 11 bases. CDR3 length: 15 amino acids. The CDR3 bases are TGTGCCAGCAGTCGCCTAGGCTCGAACACCGGGGAGCTGTTTTTT. Protein: CASSRLGSNTGELFF.

This clonotype was recorded a few times. The chain is built from TRBV5-1 and TRBJ1-2, with TRBD1 matching 7 bases. The CDR3 contains 14 residues. Trimming at V came to 6 bases and at J to 0 bases, leaving 5 bases not matched to a gene. Germline-derived CDR1 and CDR2 are SGHRS and YFSETQ. The CDR3 here is CASTGTASNYGYTF. CDR3 DNA sequence: TGCGCCAGCACCGGGACAGCATCTAACTATGGCTACACCTTC.

This clonotype was seen repeatedly, ten times or more. This chain connects TRBV29-1 to TRBJ2-3; D call uncertain. CDR3 length equals 14 residues. Germline lookup yields CDR1 SQVTM and CDR2 ANQGSEA. Trimming took off 1 base at V and 5 bases at J, with 13 bases between the two ends. The CDR3 region is CSVEGPPRIDTQYF. The CDR3, as DNA: TGCAGCGTTGAAGGGCCCCCCAGGATAGATACGCAGTATTTT.

In regard to this clonotype: Possible read error: a much larger clone is one base away. The chain is built from TRBV20-1 and TRBJ1-2; no definite D call. The ends were cut back, 6 bases at V and 6 bases at J, with 20 bases in the middle. From germline, CDR1 is DFQATT and CDR2 SNEGSKA (reference sequence). The CDR3 is 14 amino acids. DNA for the CDR3: TGCAGTGCAACAACCACCCTAAGTCCCCATGGCTACACCTTC. The encoded protein is CSATTTLSPHGYTF.

This clonotype was seen a few times. The CDR3 coding sequence is TGTGCCAGCAGCTTAGAAGGAACTAATTCACCCCTCCACTTT. This gives the protein CASSLEGTNSPLHF. This chain connects TRBV11-2 to TRBJ1-6, with D unresolved. CDR1 and CDR2 (germline): SGHAT, FQNNGV. This CDR3 region has 14 residues. The V end was cut by 0 bases, the J end by 6 bases, with 6 bases between. Full variable domain (rest looked up from reference TRBV11-2 and TRBJ1-6): EAGVAQSPRYKIIEKRQSVAFWCNPISGHATLYWYQQILGQGPKLLIQFQNNGVVDDSQLPKDRFSAERLKGVDSTLKIQPAKLEDSAVYLCASSLEGTNSPLHFGNGTRLTVT.

This clonotype is a singleton in its sample. Given a much more abundant clone one base away, this may be a read error. V and J are TRBV28 and TRBJ2-2; D is unclear. The CDR3 is 13 residues long. CDR1 MDHEN and CDR2 SYDVKM come from the germline V gene. In DNA form, the CDR3 reads TGTGTCAGCGTGTCGGGGAACACCGGGGAGCTGTTTTTT. It translates to CVSVSGNTGELFF.

In this sample, this clonotype turned up many times. The chain joins TRBV28 to TRBJ2-3; a possible D gene is TRBD2 (6 bases). Germline CDR1 MDHEN, CDR2 SYDVKM. The length of the CDR3 is 15 residues. V lost 5 bases to trimming and J lost 3 bases, with 15 bases between them. CDR3 loop: CASSLSGRGTDTQYF. CDR3 in DNA: TGTGCCAGCAGTCTCAGTGGGCGGGGAACAGATACGCAGTATTTT.

In this sample, this clonotype turned up a few times. The V call is TRBV24-1, the J call TRBJ2-3, with a tentative D call TRBD1 (5 bases). Trimming cost V 3 bases and J 1 base, with 7 bases left between them. CDR1 KGHDR and CDR2 SFDVKD come from the germline V gene. The CDR3 runs to 14 residues. The DNA of the CDR3 is TGTGCCACCAGTGATCGCAGGGGCACAGATACGCAGTATTTT. This sequence encodes CATSDRRGTDTQYF.

The table lists this clonotype with many counts. The chain uses TRBV27 and TRBJ2-2; D is perhaps TRBD2 (5 bases). This CDR3 contains 14 residues. The germline V gene has CDR1 MNHEY and CDR2 SMNVEV (reference sequence). V was shortened by 11 bases and J by 0 bases, with 13 bases between the two germline ends. The CDR3 sequence: CAAKRRTNTGELFF. DNA of the CDR3: TGTGCCGCGAAGCGGAGAACGAACACCGGGGAGCTGTTTTTT.

This clonotype was counted a few times. The rearrangement joins TRBV27 to TRBJ1-6, with TRBD1 as a possible D gene (5 bases). Trimming took off 10 bases at V and 8 bases at J, with 15 bases between the two ends. The CDR3 has 13 residues. CDR1 is MNHEY and CDR2 is SMNVEV in the germline V gene (reference sequence). The CDR3 reads CATRRGVDSPLHF. As DNA, the CDR3 is TGTGCCACCCGGCGGGGGGTTGATTCACCCCTCCACTTT.